One sample yielded the 8 T cell receptor beta chains listed below, sequenced in a study of shared clonotypes between healthy human individuals. Only in-frame clones appear in the TCRdb table, and some are missing; sequencing was by immunoSEQ multiplex PCR. The table includes millions of clones, just over 90% detected once. Terminally differentiated effector memory CD45RA+ cells were excluded by CCR7 positive selection of CD45RO-negative cells. Sequencing input: naive CD8+ T cells from PBMCs. The receptor source for this set is a young man in good health. Some clones in this sample may be carry-over from other donors' samples.

The rearrangement uses TRBV29-1 and TRBJ2-3; possible D gene TRBD1, 5 bases. The CDR3 runs 15 residues. Trimming removed 1 base from V and 0 bases from J, with 11 bases in between. CDR1 is SQVTM and CDR2 is ANQGSEA in the germline V gene. The CDR3 DNA follows: TGCAGCGTTGAAGTAGCAGGGCTGAGCACAGATACGCAGTATTTT. Translation: CSVEVAGLSTDTQYF.

The chain has TRBV28 and TRBJ1-3; D is unclear. Trimming shortened V by 3 bases and J by 4 bases, and 13 bases separated the two germline ends. The CDR3 runs to 15 residues. Germline values: CDR1 MDHEN, CDR2 SYDVKM. The CDR3 DNA sequence: TGTGCCAGCAGTTTCGTCGGTTCGACGGGAAACACCATATATTTT. Translating gives CASSFVGSTGNTIYF.

V usage is TRBV5-4 and J usage is TRBJ1-1, with 11 nucleotides matching TRBD1. V shed 0 bases, J shed 4 bases, and the junction held 2 bases outside the gene matches. The germline V gene has CDR1 SGHNT and CDR2 YYREEE (reference sequence). CDR3 length: 15 amino acids. Here the CDR3 reads CASSLAGTGGTEAFF. The DNA of the CDR3 is TGTGCCAGCAGCTTGGCCGGGACAGGGGGCACTGAAGCTTTCTTT.

V is TRBV6-1 and J is TRBJ1-5, with D possibly matching TRBD1 (6 bases). V dropped 3 bases and J dropped 5 bases, with 14 bases sitting between them. This CDR3 is built from 15 residues. The germline CDR1 and CDR2 sequences are MNHNS and SASEGT. In nucleotides, the CDR3 is TGTGCCAGCAGTGACCTTGGGGGCTTAGATCAGCCCCAGCATTTT. Protein: CASSDLGGLDQPQHF.

This chain uses TRBV5-8 with TRBJ1-5, with a possible D match to TRBD1 (6 bases). The CDR3 loop spans 15 amino acids. The germline V gene encodes CDR1 SGHTS and CDR2 YDEGEE. V lost 1 base to trimming and J lost 2 bases, with 10 bases between them. The CDR3 sequence is CASSLSGDGNQPQHF. The CDR3 DNA reads as TGTGCCAGCAGCTTGTCAGGGGATGGCAATCAGCCCCAGCATTTT. Together with reference TRBV5-8 and TRBJ1-5, the CDR3 gives the full variable domain: EAGVTQSPTHLIKTRGQQATLRCSPISGHTSVYWYQQALGLGLQFLLWYDEGEERNRGNFPPRFSGRQFPNYSSELNVNALELEDSALYLCASSLSGDGNQPQHFGDGTRLSIL.

The CDR3 loop reads CASSHGWYGNQPQHF. CDR3 bases: TGTGCCAGCAGCCACGGGTGGTACGGCAATCAGCCCCAGCATTTT. The rearrangement links TRBV5-5 to TRBJ1-5, with D unclear. Trimming took 4 bases from V and 2 from J, leaving 13 bases between them. Germline V gives CDR1 SGHKS, CDR2 YYEKEE (reference sequence). This CDR3 comprises 15 residues. The full variable domain, with the rest looked up from reference TRBV5-5 and TRBJ1-5, is DAGVTQSPTHLIKTRGQQVTLRCSPISGHKSVSWYQQVLGQGPQFIFQYYEKEERGRGNFPDRFSARQFPNYSSELNVNALLLGDSALYLCASSHGWYGNQPQHFGDGTRLSIL.

The chain links TRBV7-9 to TRBJ2-1, with 7 positions matching TRBD1. Trimming at V came to 4 bases and at J to 3 bases, leaving 3 bases not matched to a gene. CDR1 is SEHNR, CDR2 FQNEAQ, per germline (reference sequence). The CDR3 extends over 14 amino acids. The CDR3 region is CASSSGTDYNEQFF. The CDR3 coding sequence is TGTGCCAGCAGCTCAGGGACAGACTACAATGAGCAGTTCTTC.

The chain carries TRBV6-1 and TRBJ2-3; no clear D gene. This CDR3 is 12 amino acids long. V gave up 7 bases and J gave up 2 bases, with 7 bases separating them. Germline lookup yields CDR1 MNHNS and CDR2 SASEGT. CDR3 in amino acids: CASNEATDTQYF. The CDR3 DNA reads TGTGCCAGCAACGAGGCCACAGATACGCAGTATTTT.